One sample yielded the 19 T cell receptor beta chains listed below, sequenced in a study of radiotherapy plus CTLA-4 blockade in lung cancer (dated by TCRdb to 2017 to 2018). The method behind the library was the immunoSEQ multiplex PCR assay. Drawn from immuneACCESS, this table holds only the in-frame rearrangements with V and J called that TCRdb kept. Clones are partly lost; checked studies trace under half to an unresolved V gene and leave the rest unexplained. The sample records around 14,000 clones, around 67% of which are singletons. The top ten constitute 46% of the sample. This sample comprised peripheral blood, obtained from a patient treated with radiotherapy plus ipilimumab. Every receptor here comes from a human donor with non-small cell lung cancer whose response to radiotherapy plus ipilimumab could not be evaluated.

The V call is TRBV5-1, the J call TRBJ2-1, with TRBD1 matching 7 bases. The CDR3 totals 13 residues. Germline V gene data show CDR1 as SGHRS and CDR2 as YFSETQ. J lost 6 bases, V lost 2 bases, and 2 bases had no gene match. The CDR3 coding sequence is TGCGCCAGCAGCTTCTCAGGGGGCAATGAGCAGTTCTTC. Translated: CASSFSGGNEQFF.

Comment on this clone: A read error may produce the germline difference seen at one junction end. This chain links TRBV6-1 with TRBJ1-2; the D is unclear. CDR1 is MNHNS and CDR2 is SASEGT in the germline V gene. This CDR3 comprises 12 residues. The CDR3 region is CASSVGAGWMGF. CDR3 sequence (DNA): TGTGCCAGCAGTGTTGGTGCAGGATGGATGGGCTTC.

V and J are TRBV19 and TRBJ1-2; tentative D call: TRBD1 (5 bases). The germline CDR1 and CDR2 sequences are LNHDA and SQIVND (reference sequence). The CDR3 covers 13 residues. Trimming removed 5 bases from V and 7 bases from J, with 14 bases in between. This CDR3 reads CASSQSQGVGYTF. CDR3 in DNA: TGTGCCAGTAGTCAGTCCCAGGGCGTTGGCTACACCTTC. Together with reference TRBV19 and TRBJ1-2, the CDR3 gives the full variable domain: DGGITQSPKYLFRKEGQNVTLSCEQNLNHDAMYWYRQDPGQGLRLIYYSQIVNDFQKGDIAEGYSVSREKKESFPLTVTSAQKNPTAFYLCASSQSQGVGYTFGSGTRLTVV.

CDR3 sequence (DNA): TGTGCCAGCAGTGAGAGCAGGGGACAGGACTACGAGCAGTACTTC. Encoded protein: CASSESRGQDYEQYF. The chain recombines TRBV6-1 with TRBJ2-7, with 8 nucleotides matching TRBD1. The CDR3 totals 15 residues. From germline, CDR1 is MNHNS and CDR2 SASEGT. The V gene end was trimmed by 3 bases and the J gene end by 3 bases; junction bases not matched to a gene: 7.

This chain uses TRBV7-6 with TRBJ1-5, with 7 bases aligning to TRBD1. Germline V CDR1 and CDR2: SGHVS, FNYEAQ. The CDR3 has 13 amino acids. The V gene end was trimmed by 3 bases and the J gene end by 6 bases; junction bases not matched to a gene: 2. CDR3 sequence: CASSLTGFQPQHF. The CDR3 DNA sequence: TGTGCCAGCAGCTTGACAGGGTTTCAGCCCCAGCATTTT.

In DNA form, the CDR3 reads TGTGCCAGCAGTTTATCGTTTACAGCCTTTAACTATGGCTACACCTTC. Its translation is CASSLSFTAFNYGYTF. The chain recombines TRBV27 with TRBJ1-2; D ambiguous. CDR1 MNHEY and CDR2 SMNVEV come from the germline V gene (reference sequence). This CDR3 has 16 amino acids. V dropped 0 bases and J dropped 1 base, with 12 bases sitting between them.

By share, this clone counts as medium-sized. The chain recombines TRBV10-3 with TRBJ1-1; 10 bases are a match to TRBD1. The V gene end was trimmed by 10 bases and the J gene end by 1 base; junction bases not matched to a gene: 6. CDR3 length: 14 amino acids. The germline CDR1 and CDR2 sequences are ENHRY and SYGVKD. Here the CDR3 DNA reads TGTGCCACCGGGACAGGGGACGGGAACACTGAAGCTTTCTTT. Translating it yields CATGTGDGNTEAFF.

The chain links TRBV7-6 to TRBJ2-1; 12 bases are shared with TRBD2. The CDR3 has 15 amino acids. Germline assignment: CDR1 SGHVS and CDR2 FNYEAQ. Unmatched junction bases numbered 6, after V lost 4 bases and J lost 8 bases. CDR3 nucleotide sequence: TGTGCCAGCAGCTCCGGACTAGCGGGGTCGTATGAGCAGTTCTTC. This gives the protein CASSSGLAGSYEQFF.

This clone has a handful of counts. The CDR3 region has the DNA TGTGCCAGCAGGCTGGACAGCTCAAATGAAAAACTGTTTTTT. It translates to CASRLDSSNEKLFF. The J gene is TRBJ1-4, the V gene TRBV28; tentative D call: TRBD1 (6 bases). Trimming removed 6 bases at V and 5 bases at J, with 13 bases between. The CDR3 consists of 14 residues. The V gene's germline CDR1 is MDHEN and CDR2 SYDVKM. The whole variable domain, remainder taken from reference TRBV28 and TRBJ1-4, is DVKVTQSSRYLVKRTGEKVFLECVQDMDHENMFWYRQDPGLGLRLIYFSYDVKMKEKGDIPEGYSVSREKKERFSLILESASTNQTSMYLCASRLDSSNEKLFFGSGTQLSVL.

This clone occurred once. The CDR3 nucleotides are TGTGCCACCAGCAGAGTTAGCAATGAAAAACTGTTTTTT. It translates to CATSRVSNEKLFF. The rearrangement links TRBV15 to TRBJ1-4; no firm D call. Trimming removed 1 base at V and 5 bases at J, with 5 bases between. This CDR3 spans 13 amino acids. CDR1 is LNHNV and CDR2 is YYDKDF in the germline V gene (reference sequence).

Here the CDR3 reads CASSLVMGQKVTEAFF. The DNA of the CDR3 is TGTGCCAGCAGCTTAGTGATGGGGCAAAAAGTGACTGAAGCTTTCTTT. The chain employs TRBV11-2 and TRBJ1-1, with D tentatively TRBD1 (5 bases). CDR3 length equals 16 residues. Germline CDR1 reads SGHAT; CDR2 reads FQNNGV. Trimming removed 1 base from V and 5 bases from J, with 17 bases in between. Combining the CDR3 with reference TRBV11-2 and TRBJ1-1 gives the whole variable domain EAGVAQSPRYKIIEKRQSVAFWCNPISGHATLYWYQQILGQGPKLLIQFQNNGVVDDSQLPKDRFSAERLKGVDSTLKIQPAKLEDSAVYLCASSLVMGQKVTEAFFGQGTRLTVV.

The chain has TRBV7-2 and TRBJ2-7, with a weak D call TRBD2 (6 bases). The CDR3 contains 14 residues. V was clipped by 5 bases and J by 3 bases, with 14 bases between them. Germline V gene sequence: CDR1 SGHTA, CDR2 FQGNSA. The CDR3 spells CASSISRDFYEQYV. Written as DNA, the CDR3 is TGTGCCAGCAGCATAAGCCGGGACTTCTACGAGCAGTACGTC.

The CDR3 nucleotides read TGTGCCAGTGAGGGGGTCGGTGGGGCTAACTATGGCTACACCTTC. It specifies CASEGVGGANYGYTF. The chain joins TRBV2 to TRBJ1-2; possible D gene TRBD1, 6 bases. The length of the CDR3 is 15 residues. V was shortened by 9 bases and J by 0 bases, with 17 bases between the two germline ends. CDR1 is SNHLY, CDR2 FYNNEI, per germline.

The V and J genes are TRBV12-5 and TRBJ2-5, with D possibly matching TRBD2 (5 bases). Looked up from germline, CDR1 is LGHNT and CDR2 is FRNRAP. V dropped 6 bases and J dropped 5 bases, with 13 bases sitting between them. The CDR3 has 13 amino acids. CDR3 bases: TGTGCTAGTGGCCTTACTAGGGCCGAGACCCAGTACTTC. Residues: CASGLTRAETQYF.

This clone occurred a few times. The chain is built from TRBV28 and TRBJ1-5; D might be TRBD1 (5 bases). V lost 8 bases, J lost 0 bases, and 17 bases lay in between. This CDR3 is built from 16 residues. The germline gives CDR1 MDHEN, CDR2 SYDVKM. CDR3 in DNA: TGTGCCAGCGACAACACAGGACCTTATAGCAATCAGCCCCAGCATTTT. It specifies CASDNTGPYSNQPQHF.

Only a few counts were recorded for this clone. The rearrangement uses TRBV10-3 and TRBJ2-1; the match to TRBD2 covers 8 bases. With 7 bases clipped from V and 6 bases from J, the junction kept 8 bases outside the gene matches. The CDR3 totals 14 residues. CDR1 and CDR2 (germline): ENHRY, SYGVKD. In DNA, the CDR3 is TGTGCCATCACCCCCGGGACTAGTCTCAATGAGCAGTTCTTC. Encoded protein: CAITPGTSLNEQFF.

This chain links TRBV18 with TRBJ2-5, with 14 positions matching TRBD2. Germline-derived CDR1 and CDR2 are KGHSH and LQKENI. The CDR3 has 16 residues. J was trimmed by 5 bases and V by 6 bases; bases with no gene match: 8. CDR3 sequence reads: CASSERLAGGKETQYF. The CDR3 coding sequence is TGTGCCAGCTCCGAGAGACTAGCGGGGGGGAAGGAGACCCAGTACTTC. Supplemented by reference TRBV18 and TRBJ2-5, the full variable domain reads NAGVMQNPRHLVRRRGQEARLRCSPMKGHSHVYWYRQLPEEGLKFMVYLQKENIIDESGMPKERFSAEFPKEGPSILRIQQVVRGDSAAYFCASSERLAGGKETQYFGPGTRLLVL.

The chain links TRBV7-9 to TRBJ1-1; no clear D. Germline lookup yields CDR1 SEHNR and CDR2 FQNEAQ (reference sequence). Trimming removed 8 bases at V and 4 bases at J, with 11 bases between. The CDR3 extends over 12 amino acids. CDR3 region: CASLTGGTEAFF. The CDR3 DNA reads TGTGCCAGCCTCACGGGAGGCACTGAAGCTTTCTTT.

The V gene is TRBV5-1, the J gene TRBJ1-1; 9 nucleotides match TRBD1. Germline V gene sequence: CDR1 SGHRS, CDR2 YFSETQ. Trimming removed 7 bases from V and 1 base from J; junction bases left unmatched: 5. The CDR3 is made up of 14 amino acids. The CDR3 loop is CASLAGQGNTEAFF. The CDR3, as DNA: TGCGCCAGCCTGGCGGGACAGGGGAACACTGAAGCTTTCTTT.